The TCR beta chain described here comes from a study of cytomegalovirus exposure and HLA in healthy donors. The PCR used 60 Vbeta and 13 Jbeta primers. This table comes from immunoSEQ multiplex PCR, and its TCRdb copy is limited to in-frame clones, with some not included. This sample carries 150,000 or so clones, around 80% of them seen once, and the ten largest clones take approximately 2.5%. Study-wide points: As immune exposure information, only CMV serostatus was available. Later, TCR association rates were found to vary by HLA locus, highest for DRB1 and lowest for HLA-C. Analysis performed later showed TCR beta chains linked to HLA being more clonally expanded than equally common others. Reports state that TCR beta sequences accurately predicted most subjects' HLA-A and HLA-B alleles.

CDR1 is MDHEN and CDR2 is SYDVKM in the germline V gene. The CDR3 consists of 17 residues. V dropped 5 bases and J dropped 5; count of bases not matched to a gene: 16. This clone was observed a few times. Its specificity is unknown. Sequenced material: PBMCs. The clonotype comes from a middle-aged man in good health and CMV-seronegative. The J gene is TRBJ2-7, the V gene TRBV28, with 9 nucleotides matching TRBD1. Here the CDR3 reads CASSAEPLGQGHHEQYF. As DNA, the CDR3 is TGTGCCAGCAGTGCCGAGCCCCTAGGACAGGGGCACCACGAGCAGTACTTC.